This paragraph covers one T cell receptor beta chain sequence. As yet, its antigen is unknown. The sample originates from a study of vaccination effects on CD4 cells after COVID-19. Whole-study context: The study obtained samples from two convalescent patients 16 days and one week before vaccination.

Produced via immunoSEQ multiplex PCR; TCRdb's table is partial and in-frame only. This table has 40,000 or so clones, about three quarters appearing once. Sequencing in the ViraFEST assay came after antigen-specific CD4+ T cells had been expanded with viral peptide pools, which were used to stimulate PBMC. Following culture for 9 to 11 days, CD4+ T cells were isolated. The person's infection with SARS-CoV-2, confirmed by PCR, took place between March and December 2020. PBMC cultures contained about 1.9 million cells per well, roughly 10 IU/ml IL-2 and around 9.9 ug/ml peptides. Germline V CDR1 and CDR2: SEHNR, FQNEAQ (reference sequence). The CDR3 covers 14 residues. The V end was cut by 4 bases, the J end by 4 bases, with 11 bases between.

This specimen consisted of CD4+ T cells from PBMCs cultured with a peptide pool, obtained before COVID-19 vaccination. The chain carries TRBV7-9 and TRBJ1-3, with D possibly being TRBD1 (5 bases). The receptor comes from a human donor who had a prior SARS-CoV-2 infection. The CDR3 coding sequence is TGTGCCAGCAGCTCCAGGGCGGCAGGAAACACCATATATTTT. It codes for CASSSRAAGNTIYF. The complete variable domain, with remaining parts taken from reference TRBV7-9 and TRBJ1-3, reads DTGVSQNPRHKITKRGQNVTFRCDPISEHNRLYWYRQTLGQGPEFLTYFQNEAQLEKSRLLSDRFSAERPKGSFSTLEIQRTEQGDSAMYLCASSSRAAGNTIYFGEGSWLTVV.